The 23 T cell receptor beta chains below were found in one sample sequenced in a study of blood T cell repertoires in COVID-19. Profiled with immunoSEQ multiplex PCR; TCRdb holds only in-frame clones, not every one. There are approximately 99,000 clones in the sample; roughly 88% occur only once, and approximately 2.5% lies in the top ten. Sequenced: peripheral blood. Receptors were obtained from a human donor in a cohort sampled during active COVID-19.

Here the CDR3 DNA reads TGTGCCAGCAGCTTGGCCCAGGGGGGCCAAGAGACCCAGTACTTC. Amino acid sequence: CASSLAQGGQETQYF. The gene calls are TRBV5-8 and TRBJ2-5, with D possibly TRBD1 on 7 matching bases. V lost 0 bases to trimming and J lost 1 base, with 10 bases between them. From germline, CDR1 is SGHTS and CDR2 YDEGEE. The length of the CDR3 is 15 residues. The full variable domain, completed using reference TRBV5-8 and TRBJ2-5, is EAGVTQSPTHLIKTRGQQATLRCSPISGHTSVYWYQQALGLGLQFLLWYDEGEERNRGNFPPRFSGRQFPNYSSELNVNALELEDSALYLCASSLAQGGQETQYFGPGTRLLVL.

The rearrangement uses TRBV14 and TRBJ1-1, with TRBD1 identical over 8 bases. The ends lost 5 bases at V and 4 bases at J; junction bases unmatched: 9. CDR1 is SGHDN and CDR2 is FVKESK in the germline V gene. The CDR3 covers 15 residues. CDR3: CASSGTGITGTEAFF. CDR3 nucleotide sequence: TGTGCCAGCAGCGGGACAGGCATAACGGGCACTGAAGCTTTCTTT.

The rearrangement links TRBV18 to TRBJ2-7; TRBD1 matches 7 bases. Unmatched junction bases numbered 1, after V lost 3 bases and J lost 2 bases. The CDR3 is made up of 13 amino acids. Germline V gives CDR1 KGHSH, CDR2 LQKENI. CDR3 sequence (DNA): TGTGCCAGCTCACCGGGACAGACCTACGAGCAGTACTTC. Translated: CASSPGQTYEQYF.

The chain couples TRBV6-5 to TRBJ1-5; D unresolved. This CDR3 is built from 14 residues. Germline CDR1 reads MNHEY; CDR2 reads SVGAGI. Trimming stripped 7 bases from V and 5 bases from J, with 15 bases between. This chain's CDR3 is CASTPRIGDQPQHF. The CDR3 nucleotides are TGTGCCAGCACCCCGAGGATCGGGGATCAGCCCCAGCATTTT.

V is TRBV10-3 and J is TRBJ1-1; D gene unclear. This CDR3 contains 16 residues. Between the trimmed V and J ends, which lost 6 bases and 2 bases, there was a span of 19 bases. Germline V lookup: CDR1 ENHRY, CDR2 SYGVKD. The chain's CDR3 is CAIRAEGWDLNTEAFF. CDR3 coding DNA: TGTGCCATCAGGGCCGAGGGTTGGGATCTTAACACTGAAGCTTTCTTT.

This chain joins TRBV2 and TRBJ1-1; D is uncertain. Per germline, CDR1 SNHLY and CDR2 FYNNEI. The CDR3 has 14 residues. Trimming removed 4 bases at V and 4 bases at J, with 13 bases between. The CDR3 loop is CASSVRDRGTEAFF. The CDR3 nucleotides are TGTGCCAGCAGTGTCCGGGATCGGGGCACTGAAGCTTTCTTT.

The table lists this clone with a count of one. The J gene is TRBJ1-2, the V gene TRBV7-3; 10 bases are shared with TRBD1. V was clipped by 4 bases and J by 6 bases; unmatched bases: 5. CDR1 is SGHTA, CDR2 FQGTGA, per germline. This CDR3 has 14 residues. This CDR3 reads CASSSPGTGDGYTF. The CDR3 DNA sequence: TGTGCCAGCAGCTCCCCAGGGACAGGGGATGGCTACACCTTC. Variable domain in full (rest from reference TRBV7-3 and TRBJ1-2): GAGVSQTPSNKVTEKGKYVELRCDPISGHTALYWYRQSLGQGPEFLIYFQGTGAADDSGLPNDRFFAVRPEGSVSTLKIQRTERGDSAVYLCASSSPGTGDGYTFGSGTRLTVV.

The chain recombines TRBV19 with TRBJ2-7; the D gene is possibly TRBD2 (5 bases). V was trimmed by 3 bases and J by 6 bases, leaving 18 bases between them. CDR3 size: 15 residues. Germline assignment: CDR1 LNHDA and CDR2 SQIVND (reference sequence). CDR3 in DNA: TGTGCCAGTAGTATCTCCGGGATCAGCGTTTCCGAGCAGTACTTC. Encoded protein: CASSISGISVSEQYF.

The rearrangement uses TRBV10-3 and TRBJ1-5; tentative D call: TRBD1 (6 bases). The CDR3 is made up of 15 amino acids. Germline-derived CDR1 and CDR2 are ENHRY and SYGVKD. Trimming shortened V by 2 bases and J by 2 bases, and 10 bases separated the two germline ends. The CDR3 loop is CAISEGQIGNQPQHF. The CDR3 DNA reads as TGTGCCATCAGTGAGGGACAGATTGGCAATCAGCCCCAGCATTTT.

CDR3 in amino acids: CASSGRTSGSFGNTGELFF. CDR3 DNA: TGTGCCAGCAGTGGCCGGACTAGCGGGAGTTTTGGGAACACCGGGGAGCTGTTTTTT. V gene TRBV2 combines with J gene TRBJ2-2; 13 bases are shared with TRBD2. The CDR3 length is 19 residues. Germline CDR1 reads SNHLY; CDR2 reads FYNNEI. Losses at the gene ends were 4 bases for V and 1 base for J; bases not matched to a gene: 9.

The chain employs TRBV2 and TRBJ1-2; D not certain. CDR1 is SNHLY and CDR2 is FYNNEI in the germline V gene. The V gene lost 4 bases and the J gene lost 7 bases, with 16 bases spanning the gap. The CDR3 has 14 amino acids. CDR3 sequence (DNA): TGTGCCAGCAGTGGGGAGGGTATTAGCCTTGGCTACACCTTC. Amino acids: CASSGEGISLGYTF. The full variable domain, with the rest looked up from reference TRBV2 and TRBJ1-2, is EPEVTQTPSHQVTQMGQEVILRCVPISNHLYFYWYRQILGQKVEFLVSFYNNEISEKSEIFDDQFSVERPDGSNFTLKIRSTKLEDSAMYFCASSGEGISLGYTFGSGTRLTVV.

This rearrangement joins TRBV29-1 to TRBJ2-1, with D maybe TRBD1 (6 bases). V lost 7 bases to trimming and J lost 8 bases, with 21 bases between them. The CDR3 is 14 amino acids. Germline values: CDR1 SQVTM, CDR2 ANQGSEA. CDR3 loop: CSAESGTRRDEQFF. The CDR3 DNA reads as TGCAGCGCCGAATCCGGGACAAGGCGGGATGAGCAGTTCTTC.

This clone was seen a single time. J is TRBJ2-3 and V is TRBV27; 7 nucleotides line up with TRBD1. V shed 6 bases and J 3 bases; nucleotides not matched to a gene: 6. The CDR3 is made up of 14 amino acids. Germline values: CDR1 MNHEY, CDR2 SMNVEV (reference sequence). The chain's CDR3 is CASSRDRGTDTQYF. The CDR3, as DNA: TGTGCCAGCAGCCGGGACAGAGGAACAGATACGCAGTATTTT.

CDR3 residues: CASRPGTSGSNTGELFF. CDR3 nucleotide sequence: TGTGCCAGCAGACCCGGGACTAGCGGTTCGAACACCGGGGAGCTGTTTTTT. The genes are TRBV11-2 and TRBJ2-2, with 11 bases fitting TRBD2. Trimming at V came to 6 bases and at J to 0 bases, leaving 6 bases not matched to a gene. Germline CDR1 SGHAT, CDR2 FQNNGV. The CDR3 spans 17 residues. Full variable domain (remainder filled in from reference TRBV11-2 and TRBJ2-2): EAGVAQSPRYKIIEKRQSVAFWCNPISGHATLYWYQQILGQGPKLLIQFQNNGVVDDSQLPKDRFSAERLKGVDSTLKIQPAKLEDSAVYLCASRPGTSGSNTGELFFGEGSRLTVL.

V gene TRBV7-3 combines with J gene TRBJ2-5; 9 nucleotides line up with TRBD2. The CDR3 spans 14 residues. The germline CDR1 and CDR2 sequences are SGHTA and FQGTGA. Trimming took 2 bases from V and 4 from J; bases not matched to a gene: 2. The CDR3 loop is CASSLAGGGETQYF. The CDR3 DNA sequence: TGTGCCAGCAGCTTAGCGGGAGGGGGAGAGACCCAGTACTTC.

This chain links TRBV19 with TRBJ2-5; possible D gene TRBD2, 7 bases. The V end lost 11 bases, the J end lost 5 bases, and 24 bases lay between the germline ends. The length of the CDR3 is 15 residues. Germline-derived CDR1 and CDR2 are LNHDA and SQIVND (reference sequence). The CDR3: CASGGAASAAETQYF. The CDR3 DNA is TGTGCCTCTGGGGGGGCTGCCTCAGCCGCGGAGACCCAGTACTTC.

The chain is built from TRBV5-1 and TRBJ2-2; no definite D call. From germline, CDR1 is SGHRS and CDR2 YFSETQ. The V end lost 4 bases, the J end lost 1 base, and 2 bases lay between the germline ends. The CDR3 runs to 12 residues. For the CDR3, the DNA is TGCGCCAGCAGCCGGAACACCGGGGAGCTGTTTTTT. This gives the protein CASSRNTGELFF.

The chain has TRBV5-6 and TRBJ2-5; TRBD2 aligns across 7 bases. Trimming removed 4 bases from V and 4 bases from J; junction bases left unmatched: 7. In germline, CDR1 is SGHDT, CDR2 YYEEEE. This CDR3 has 14 residues. CDR3 sequence reads: CASSPRGRGETQYF. As DNA, the CDR3 is TGTGCCAGCAGCCCACGGGGGAGGGGAGAGACCCAGTACTTC.

The chain links TRBV4-1 to TRBJ2-3, with D perhaps TRBD1 (5 bases). Germline CDR1 is MGHRA and CDR2 is YSYEKL. The CDR3 extends over 16 amino acids. V was shortened by 5 bases and J by 1 base, with 16 bases between the two germline ends. CDR3 sequence (DNA): TGCGCCAGCAGCTCTACAGGCGGCGGCGGCACAGATACGCAGTATTTT. It codes for CASSSTGGGGTDTQYF.

This sequence joins TRBV11-2 and TRBJ2-2; no reliable D call. V lost 4 bases, J lost 4 bases, and 10 bases lay in between. Germline V gene data show CDR1 as SGHAT and CDR2 as FQNNGV. This CDR3 is built from 14 residues. The CDR3 nucleotides are TGTGCCAGCAGCTCCCCGATGCGCACCGGGGAGCTGTTTTTT. The encoded protein is CASSSPMRTGELFF.

The rearrangement joins TRBV19 to TRBJ2-4; tentative D call: TRBD1 (5 bases). V lost 10 bases and J lost 0, with 10 bases in between. CDR3 length equals 13 residues. Germline CDR1 reads LNHDA; CDR2 reads SQIVND (reference sequence). The chain's CDR3 is CATKGLAKNIQYF. The CDR3 region has the DNA TGTGCCACCAAGGGGCTAGCCAAAAACATTCAGTACTTC.

The rearrangement joins TRBV12-3 or TRBV12-4 to TRBJ2-1; 10 bases align to TRBD2. The CDR3 is made up of 13 amino acids. With 7 bases clipped from V and 6 bases from J, the junction kept 3 bases outside the gene matches. The CDR3 DNA follows: TGTGCCAGCACAGGACTAGCGGCCAATGAGCAGTTCTTC. It codes for CASTGLAANEQFF.

This clone was seen a handful of times. J is TRBJ1-1 and V is TRBV6-5; TRBD1 might be the D (5 bases). The germline V gene has CDR1 MNHEY and CDR2 SVGAGI. The CDR3 spans 11 residues. V lost 6 bases to trimming and J lost 6 bases, with 8 bases between them. The CDR3 coding sequence is TGTGCCAGCAGATTAGGGGCTGAAGCTTTCTTT. This translates into CASRLGAEAFF.